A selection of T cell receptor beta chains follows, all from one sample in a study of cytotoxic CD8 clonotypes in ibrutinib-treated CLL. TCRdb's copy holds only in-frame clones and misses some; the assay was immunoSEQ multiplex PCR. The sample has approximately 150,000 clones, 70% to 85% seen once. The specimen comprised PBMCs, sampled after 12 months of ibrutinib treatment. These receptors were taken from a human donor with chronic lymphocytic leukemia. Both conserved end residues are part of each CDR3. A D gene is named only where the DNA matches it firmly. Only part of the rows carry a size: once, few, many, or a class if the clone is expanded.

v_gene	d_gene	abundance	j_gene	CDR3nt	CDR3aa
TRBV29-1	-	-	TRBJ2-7	TGCAGCGCCCTCATCGGGACGGTTGGCTACGAGCAGTACTTC	CSALIGTVGYEQYF
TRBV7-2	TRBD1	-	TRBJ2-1	TGTGCCAGCAGCTCAACAGGGGTGGTCTCCTACAATGAGCAGTTCTTC	CASSSTGVVSYNEQFF
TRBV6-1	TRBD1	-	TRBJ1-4	TGTGCCAGCAGATCCAAGGACAGGGGTGATGAAAAACTGTTTTTT	CASRSKDRGDEKLFF
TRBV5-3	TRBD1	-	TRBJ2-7	TGTGCCAGAAGCTCGGGACAGGGGTGGGACGAGCAGTACTTC	CARSSGQGWDEQYF
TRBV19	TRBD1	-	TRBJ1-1	TGTGCCAGTAGTATCCTCGACAGGGCGAGGAGCACTGAAGCTTTCTTT	CASSILDRARSTEAFF
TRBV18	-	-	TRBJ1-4	TGTGCCAGCTCACCCAGGACAGCTACTTTGGGACTTGCAACTAATGAAAAACTGTTTTTT	CASSPRTATLGLATNEKLFF
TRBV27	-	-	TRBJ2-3	TGTGCCAGCAGTTTATTTAGAGGATTGTCGTCTAGCTCCACAGATACGCAGTATTTT	CASSLFRGLSSSSTDTQYF
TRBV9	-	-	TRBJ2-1	TGTGCCAGCAGCGTAGGTTCCTACAATGAGCAGTTCTTC	CASSVGSYNEQFF
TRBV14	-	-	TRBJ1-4	TGTGCCAGCAGCCAGGTGGGAGGGCTCAGTTCTAATGAAAAACTGTTTTTT	CASSQVGGLSSNEKLFF
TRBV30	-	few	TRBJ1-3	TGTGCCTGGAGTAAGGGGGGGATGACAGGTCCTGGAAACACCATATATTTT	CAWSKGGMTGPGNTIYF
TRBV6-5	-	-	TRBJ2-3	TGTGCCAGCAGCTTCGGGACTTCCACAGATACGCAGTATTTT	CASSFGTSTDTQYF